This T cell receptor beta chain was recovered during a study of circulating and synovial CD4+ cells in juvenile arthritis. The study, taken as a whole, reports: Vbeta family usage analysis did not detect the pathogenic-like versus bulk difference. Some such blood samples were as oligoclonal as synovium. Bulk blood CD4 samples held at least an order of magnitude more or fewer genomes than CPL.

Here immunoSEQ multiplex PCR was the method, and the copy in TCRdb shows in-frame clones only, minus some. The sample consists of 30,000 to 40,000 clones, 90% to 95% of them appearing once. Remarks on this clone: Its antigen is undetermined.

Trimming took off 0 bases at V and 8 bases at J, with 13 bases between the two ends. The CDR3 runs 14 residues. The germline V gene encodes CDR1 MGHRA and CDR2 YSYEKL. What was sequenced was CD4+ T cells from blood. This chain uses TRBV4-1 with TRBJ1-2; TRBD1 is a possible D gene (5 bases). This receptor was taken from a human donor with juvenile idiopathic arthritis. The CDR3, as DNA: TGCGCCAGCAGCCAAGACGGGGGGACCGTGGGCTACACCTTC. Amino acid sequence: CASSQDGGTVGYTF.